This entry describes one TCR beta chain. Its antigen is still unknown. The record originates from a study of Tregs in tolerant kidney transplant recipients. General study results and limits: Activated donor B cell expansion appeared to reveal the most relevant donor-specific TCRbeta repertoire. Nucleotide sequences could not be compared across some patients' samples due to primer changes.

CD4+CD25+CD127- Tregs, CD4+CD25- non-Tregs, CD4 and CD8 cells were sorted. TCRdb's table, derived via immunoSEQ multiplex PCR, lists solely in-frame clones and lacks some. This table holds around 63,000 clones, 70% to 90% found once. Germline lookup yields CDR1 MNHNY and CDR2 SVGAGI (reference sequence). This CDR3 comprises 16 residues. V lost 4 bases, J lost 6 bases, and 12 bases stayed unmatched. J is TRBJ2-7 and V is TRBV6-6; TRBD2 aligns across 10 bases. This specimen was Tregs from blood, taken before the transplant. The clonotype comes from a human donor who received a combined kidney and bone marrow transplant. CDR3: CASSSTQLAGRSEQYF. In DNA, the CDR3 is TGTGCCAGCAGTTCCACTCAACTAGCGGGAAGGAGCGAGCAGTACTTC.